Listed below are T cell receptor beta chains from one sample, sequenced in a study of shared clonotypes between healthy human individuals. Generated by immunoSEQ multiplex PCR, the TCRdb table keeps only in-frame clones and is missing some. The table records more than 1 million clones, 70% to 80% of them present only once. Sequences were obtained from memory CD4+ T cells from PBMCs. These receptors were collected from a man between 18 and 35 years old in good health. Some clones in this sample may be carry-over from other donors' samples. CDR3s include the opening cysteine and the closing phenylalanine or tryptophan. Each record gives: CDR3 protein, CDR3 DNA, D gene, V gene, clone size, J gene. The D gene is left open where the match is weak. Size is omitted from some rows. Given values are once, few, many or a class for expanded clones.

cdr3_aa: CASSQPGQANEQFF
cdr3_nt: TGTGCCAGCAGCCAACCGGGACAGGCCAATGAGCAGTTCTTC
d_call: TRBD1
v_call: TRBV4-2
clone_size: .
j_call: TRBJ2-1

cdr3_aa: CASSFRDREINGYTF
cdr3_nt: TGTGCCAGCAGTTTCCGGGACAGGGAGATCAATGGCTACACCTTC
d_call: TRBD1
v_call: TRBV27
clone_size: .
j_call: TRBJ1-2

cdr3_aa: CASSLDSSGGVGYTF
cdr3_nt: TGTGCCAGCAGCTTAGACAGCTCGGGGGGCGTGGGCTACACCTTC
d_call: .
v_call: TRBV7-9
clone_size: once
j_call: TRBJ1-2

cdr3_aa: CASSGEGRPATQYF
cdr3_nt: TGTGCCAGCAGCGGGGAGGGACGGCCTGCGACCCAGTACTTC
d_call: TRBD2
v_call: TRBV5-4
clone_size: .
j_call: TRBJ2-5

cdr3_aa: CASHQGAASYEQYF
cdr3_nt: TGTGCCAGCCACCAGGGGGCAGCGTCGTACGAGCAGTACTTC
d_call: TRBD1
v_call: TRBV28
clone_size: .
j_call: TRBJ2-7

cdr3_aa: CASSPPFDTEQFF
cdr3_nt: TGTGCCAGCAGTCCCCCGTTTGACACTGAGCAGTTCTTC
d_call: .
v_call: TRBV28
clone_size: few
j_call: TRBJ2-1

cdr3_aa: CASSRPDDHGNEQYF
cdr3_nt: TGTGCCAGCAGCCGACCGGACGATCACGGGAACGAGCAGTACTTC
d_call: .
v_call: TRBV5-4
clone_size: .
j_call: TRBJ2-7

cdr3_aa: CASKEKTGGTGELFF
cdr3_nt: TGCGCCAGCAAGGAAAAGACAGGGGGAACCGGGGAGCTGTTTTTT
d_call: TRBD1
v_call: TRBV10-2
clone_size: .
j_call: TRBJ2-2

cdr3_aa: CASSLRAQAGDTQYF
cdr3_nt: TGTGCCAGCAGCTTGCGGGCACAGGCAGGAGATACGCAGTATTTT
d_call: .
v_call: TRBV7-9
clone_size: .
j_call: TRBJ2-3

cdr3_aa: CASRGAPISGANVLTF
cdr3_nt: TGCGCCAGCAGGGGGGCCCCCATCTCTGGGGCCAACGTCCTGACTTTC
d_call: .
v_call: TRBV5-1
clone_size: once
j_call: TRBJ2-6

cdr3_aa: CASSLTGPGTYTDTQYF
cdr3_nt: TGCGCCAGCAGCCTGACCGGACCCGGGACTTACACAGATACGCAGTATTTT
d_call: .
v_call: TRBV4-3
clone_size: .
j_call: TRBJ2-3

cdr3_aa: CASSRGGGYEQYF
cdr3_nt: TGTGCCAGCAGCCGAGGCGGGGGGTACGAGCAGTACTTC
d_call: TRBD2
v_call: TRBV28
clone_size: .
j_call: TRBJ2-7

cdr3_aa: CASSNLAGEETQYF
cdr3_nt: TGTGCCAGCAGCAATCTAGCGGGGGAAGAGACCCAGTACTTC
d_call: TRBD2
v_call: TRBV14
clone_size: .
j_call: TRBJ2-5

cdr3_aa: CASFSGSSETQYF
cdr3_nt: TGTGCCAGCTTCAGCGGGAGCAGTGAGACCCAGTACTTC
d_call: TRBD2
v_call: TRBV11-2
clone_size: .
j_call: TRBJ2-5

cdr3_aa: CASSLEGRLGQFF
cdr3_nt: TGTGCCAGCAGCTTAGAGGGCAGACTGGGGCAGTTCTTC
d_call: .
v_call: TRBV11-1
clone_size: .
j_call: TRBJ2-1

cdr3_aa: CASSADRANTGELFF
cdr3_nt: TGTGCCAGCAGCGCCGACAGAGCTAACACCGGGGAGCTGTTTTTT
d_call: .
v_call: TRBV7-7
clone_size: .
j_call: TRBJ2-2

cdr3_aa: CASSFKTGVNEKLFF
cdr3_nt: TGTGCCAGCAGCTTTAAGACAGGCGTAAATGAAAAACTGTTTTTT
d_call: .
v_call: TRBV5-6
clone_size: .
j_call: TRBJ1-4

cdr3_aa: CASSQGVAGDLHEQYF
cdr3_nt: TGCGCCAGCAGCCAAGGGGTAGCGGGAGATTTGCACGAGCAGTACTTC
d_call: TRBD2
v_call: TRBV7-7
clone_size: once
j_call: TRBJ2-7

cdr3_aa: CASSLGLAGGRETQYF
cdr3_nt: TGCGCCAGCAGCTTGGGGCTAGCGGGAGGGCGGGAGACCCAGTACTTC
d_call: TRBD2
v_call: TRBV5-1
clone_size: .
j_call: TRBJ2-5

cdr3_aa: CASSLGVGLAGGSYEQYF
cdr3_nt: TGTGCCAGCAGTTTAGGGGTCGGACTAGCGGGAGGCTCCTACGAGCAGTACTTC
d_call: TRBD2
v_call: TRBV28
clone_size: .
j_call: TRBJ2-7

cdr3_aa: CASSTDLSDEQFF
cdr3_nt: TGTGCCAGCAGCACGGATCTATCCGATGAGCAGTTCTTC
d_call: .
v_call: TRBV11-1
clone_size: .
j_call: TRBJ2-1

cdr3_aa: CASSLGLTNTEAFF
cdr3_nt: TGCGCCAGCAGCTTGGGACTCACGAACACTGAAGCTTTCTTT
d_call: .
v_call: TRBV5-1
clone_size: .
j_call: TRBJ1-1

cdr3_aa: CSAPGNTEAFF
cdr3_nt: TGCAGTGCCCCAGGGAACACTGAAGCTTTCTTT
d_call: .
v_call: TRBV20-1
clone_size: medium-sized
j_call: TRBJ1-1

cdr3_aa: CASRIDEAGELFF
cdr3_nt: TGTGCCAGCAGGATCGACGAAGCCGGGGAGCTGTTTTTT
d_call: .
v_call: TRBV2
clone_size: .
j_call: TRBJ2-2

cdr3_aa: CASSLPGLWWETQYF
cdr3_nt: TGCGCCAGCAGCTTACCGGGGCTGTGGTGGGAGACCCAGTACTTC
d_call: .
v_call: TRBV5-1
clone_size: .
j_call: TRBJ2-5

cdr3_aa: CASSASFYEQYF
cdr3_nt: TGTGCCAGCAGTGCAAGTTTCTACGAGCAGTACTTC
d_call: .
v_call: TRBV2
clone_size: .
j_call: TRBJ2-7

cdr3_aa: CASSRGGTGAEKLFF
cdr3_nt: TGCGCCAGCAGCAGGGGTGGGACAGGGGCTGAAAAACTGTTTTTT
d_call: TRBD1
v_call: TRBV5-1
clone_size: few
j_call: TRBJ1-4

cdr3_aa: CASCSLAGTDTQYF
cdr3_nt: TGTGCCAGCTGTTCACTAGCGGGTACAGATACGCAGTATTTT
d_call: TRBD2
v_call: TRBV2
clone_size: .
j_call: TRBJ2-3

cdr3_aa: CASRDSKRGDIQYF
cdr3_nt: TGCGCCAGCCGGGACAGTAAAAGGGGAGATATTCAGTACTTC
d_call: TRBD1
v_call: TRBV5-1
clone_size: .
j_call: TRBJ2-4

cdr3_aa: CASSQDQGLSYEQYF
cdr3_nt: TGCGCCAGCAGCCAAGATCAGGGGTTGTCCTACGAGCAGTACTTC
d_call: .
v_call: TRBV4-3
clone_size: many
j_call: TRBJ2-7

cdr3_aa: CASSAQTSAYEQYF
cdr3_nt: TGTGCCAGCAGTGCCCAGACTAGTGCCTACGAGCAGTACTTC
d_call: .
v_call: TRBV6-1
clone_size: .
j_call: TRBJ2-7

cdr3_aa: CAISASSGSYEQYF
cdr3_nt: TGTGCCATCAGTGCCTCTAGCGGGAGCTACGAGCAGTACTTC
d_call: TRBD2
v_call: TRBV10-3
clone_size: once
j_call: TRBJ2-7

cdr3_aa: CASSFVHTAQNTEAFF
cdr3_nt: TGTGCCAGCAGTTTCGTTCACACAGCTCAGAACACTGAAGCTTTCTTT
d_call: .
v_call: TRBV28
clone_size: once
j_call: TRBJ1-1

cdr3_aa: CASSRTGGAGTDTQYF
cdr3_nt: TGTGCCAGCAGCCGCACAGGGGGCGCCGGCACAGATACGCAGTATTTT
d_call: TRBD1
v_call: TRBV7-3
clone_size: once
j_call: TRBJ2-3

cdr3_aa: CASSLMGQTNTEAFF
cdr3_nt: TGCGCCAGCAGCCTAATGGGACAGACGAACACTGAAGCTTTCTTT
d_call: TRBD1
v_call: TRBV5-1
clone_size: .
j_call: TRBJ1-1

cdr3_aa: CASRGQGVETQYF
cdr3_nt: TGTGCCAGCAGAGGTCAGGGCGTAGAGACCCAGTACTTC
d_call: .
v_call: TRBV2
clone_size: .
j_call: TRBJ2-5

cdr3_aa: CASGTLNRAADIQYF
cdr3_nt: TGTGCCAGCGGAACTCTTAACAGGGCCGCGGACATTCAGTACTTC
d_call: .
v_call: TRBV2
clone_size: few
j_call: TRBJ2-4

cdr3_aa: CASSSGGTSGSLETQYF
cdr3_nt: TGTGCCAGCAGCTCTGGGGGGACTAGCGGGAGCTTGGAGACCCAGTACTTC
d_call: TRBD2
v_call: TRBV5-4
clone_size: .
j_call: TRBJ2-5

cdr3_aa: CASSVTGLGGYTF
cdr3_nt: TGTGCCAGCAGCGTGACAGGGCTGGGTGGCTACACCTTC
d_call: TRBD1
v_call: TRBV9
clone_size: .
j_call: TRBJ1-2

cdr3_aa: CASSSPVFDSLHF
cdr3_nt: TGTGCCAGTAGTAGTCCAGTATTTGATAGTTTGCACTTC
d_call: .
v_call: TRBV19
clone_size: .
j_call: TRBJ2-7

cdr3_aa: CASSLGGLHGAYEQYF
cdr3_nt: TGTGCCAGCAGCTTGGGGGGGCTACATGGAGCCTACGAGCAGTACTTC
d_call: .
v_call: TRBV5-6
clone_size: once
j_call: TRBJ2-7

cdr3_aa: CSVQGSGANVLTF
cdr3_nt: TGCAGCGTTCAGGGTTCCGGGGCCAACGTCCTGACTTTC
d_call: .
v_call: TRBV29-1
clone_size: .
j_call: TRBJ2-6

cdr3_aa: CAWSQGREEKLFF
cdr3_nt: TGTGCCTGGAGTCAGGGGCGCGAAGAAAAACTGTTTTTT
d_call: .
v_call: TRBV30
clone_size: .
j_call: TRBJ1-4

cdr3_aa: CASSLQGKVDNEQFF
cdr3_nt: TGTGCCAGCAGCTTGCAGGGAAAGGTGGACAATGAGCAGTTCTTC
d_call: .
v_call: TRBV5-4
clone_size: .
j_call: TRBJ2-1

cdr3_aa: CASSLPGQGHYEQYF
cdr3_nt: TGTGCCAGCAGTCTCCCTGGACAGGGGCACTACGAGCAGTACTTC
d_call: TRBD1
v_call: TRBV28
clone_size: .
j_call: TRBJ2-7

cdr3_aa: CATTLAGVTDTQYF
cdr3_nt: TGTGCCACCACCCTAGCGGGAGTCACAGATACGCAGTATTTT
d_call: TRBD2
v_call: TRBV10-3
clone_size: .
j_call: TRBJ2-3

cdr3_aa: CASRDRGTSGRTAYEQYF
cdr3_nt: TGCGCCAGCAGGGATCGGGGGACTAGCGGGAGGACCGCCTACGAGCAGTACTTC
d_call: TRBD2
v_call: TRBV10-1
clone_size: .
j_call: TRBJ2-7

cdr3_aa: CASSIGRGRGQPQHF
cdr3_nt: TGTGCCAGTAGTATCGGCAGGGGGCGCGGTCAGCCCCAGCATTTT
d_call: TRBD1
v_call: TRBV19
clone_size: few
j_call: TRBJ1-5

cdr3_aa: CASSYGATGTDTQYF
cdr3_nt: TGTGCCAGCAGTTACGGAGCTACCGGCACAGATACGCAGTATTTT
d_call: .
v_call: TRBV6-5
clone_size: .
j_call: TRBJ2-3

cdr3_aa: CASSPVIVPSLGVANTGELFF
cdr3_nt: TGTGCCAGCAGCCCCGTCATAGTCCCCTCCTTGGGGGTGGCGAACACCGGGGAGCTGTTTTTT
d_call: .
v_call: TRBV7-8
clone_size: .
j_call: TRBJ2-2

cdr3_aa: CASSRESQGAHEQFF
cdr3_nt: TGCGCCAGCAGCCGAGAGTCACAGGGGGCCCATGAGCAGTTCTTC
d_call: TRBD1
v_call: TRBV4-3
clone_size: .
j_call: TRBJ2-1